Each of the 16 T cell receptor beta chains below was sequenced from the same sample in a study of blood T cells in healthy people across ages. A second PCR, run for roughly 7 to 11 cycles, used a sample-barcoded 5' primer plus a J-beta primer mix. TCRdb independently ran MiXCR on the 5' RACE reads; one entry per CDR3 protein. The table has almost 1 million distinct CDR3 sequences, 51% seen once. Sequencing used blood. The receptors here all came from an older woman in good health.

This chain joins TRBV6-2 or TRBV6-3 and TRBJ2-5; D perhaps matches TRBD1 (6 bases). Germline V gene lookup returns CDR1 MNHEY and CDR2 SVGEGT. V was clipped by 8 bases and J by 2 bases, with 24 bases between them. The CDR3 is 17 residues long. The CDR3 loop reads CASQEPTSRGVQETQYF. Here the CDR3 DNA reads TGTGCCAGCCAGGAACCTACATCCAGGGGTGTACAAGAGACCCAGTACTTC.

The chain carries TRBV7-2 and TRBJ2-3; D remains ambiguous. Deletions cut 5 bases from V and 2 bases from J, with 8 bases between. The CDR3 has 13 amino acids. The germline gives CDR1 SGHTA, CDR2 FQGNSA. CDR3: CASSVFFTDTQYF. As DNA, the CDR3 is TGTGCCAGCAGCGTATTTTTCACAGATACGCAGTATTTT.

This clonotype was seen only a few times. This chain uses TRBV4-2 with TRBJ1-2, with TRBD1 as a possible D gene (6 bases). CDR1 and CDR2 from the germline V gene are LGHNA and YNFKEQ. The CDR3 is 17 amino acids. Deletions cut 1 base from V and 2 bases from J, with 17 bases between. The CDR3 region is CASSQVSGGGPNYGYTF. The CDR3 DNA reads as TGTGCCAGCAGCCAAGTTTCAGGAGGGGGACCCAACTATGGCTACACCTTC.

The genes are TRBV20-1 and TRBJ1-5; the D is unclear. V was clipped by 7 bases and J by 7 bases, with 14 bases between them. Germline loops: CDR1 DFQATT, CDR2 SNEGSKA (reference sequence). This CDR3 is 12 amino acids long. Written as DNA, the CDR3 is TGCAGTGGAGCGGGCCCTGGCCAGCCCCAGCATTTT. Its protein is CSGAGPGQPQHF.

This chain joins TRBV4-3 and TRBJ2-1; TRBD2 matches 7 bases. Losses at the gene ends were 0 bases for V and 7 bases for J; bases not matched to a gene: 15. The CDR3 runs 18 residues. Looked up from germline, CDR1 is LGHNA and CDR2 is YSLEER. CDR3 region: CASSQDRMGEGSSNEQFF. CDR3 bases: TGCGCCAGCAGCCAAGACCGAATGGGGGAGGGTTCTTCAAATGAGCAGTTCTTC.

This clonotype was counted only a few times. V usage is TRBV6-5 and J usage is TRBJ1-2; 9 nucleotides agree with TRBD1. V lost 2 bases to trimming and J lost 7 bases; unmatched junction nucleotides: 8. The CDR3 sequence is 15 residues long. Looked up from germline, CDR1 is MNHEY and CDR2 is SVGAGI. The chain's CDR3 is CASSYQGQGIGGYTF. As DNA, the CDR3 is TGTGCCAGCAGTTACCAAGGACAGGGGATCGGTGGCTACACCTTC.

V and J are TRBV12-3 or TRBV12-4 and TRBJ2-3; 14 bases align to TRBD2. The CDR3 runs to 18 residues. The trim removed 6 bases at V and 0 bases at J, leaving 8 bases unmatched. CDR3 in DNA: TGTGCCAGCAGGCATGGGACTAGCGGGAGACCTAGCACAGATACGCAGTATTTT. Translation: CASRHGTSGRPSTDTQYF.

The chain's CDR3 is CSVDRPGQGGYEQYF. In DNA form, the CDR3 reads TGCAGCGTTGACCGACCGGGACAGGGGGGCTACGAGCAGTACTTC. V gene TRBV29-1 combines with J gene TRBJ2-7, with TRBD1 matching over 11 bases. The junction had 7 bases not matched to a gene; V was cut back by 3 bases and J by 3 bases. CDR1 is SQVTM, CDR2 ANQGSEA, per germline. The CDR3 spans 15 residues.

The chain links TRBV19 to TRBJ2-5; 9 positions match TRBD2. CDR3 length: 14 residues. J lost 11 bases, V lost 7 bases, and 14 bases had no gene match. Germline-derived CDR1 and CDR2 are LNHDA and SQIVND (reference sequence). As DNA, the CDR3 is TGTGCCAGTAATATCGGGCGGGAGGGCAATGAGCAGTACTTC. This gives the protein CASNIGREGNEQYF.

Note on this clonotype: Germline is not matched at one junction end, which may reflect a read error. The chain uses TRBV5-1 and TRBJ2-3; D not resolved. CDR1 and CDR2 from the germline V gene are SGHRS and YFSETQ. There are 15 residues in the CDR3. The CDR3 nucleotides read TGCACCAGCAGCTTGGCGGAGTGGAGCACAGATACGCAGTATTTT. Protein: CTSSLAEWSTDTQYF.

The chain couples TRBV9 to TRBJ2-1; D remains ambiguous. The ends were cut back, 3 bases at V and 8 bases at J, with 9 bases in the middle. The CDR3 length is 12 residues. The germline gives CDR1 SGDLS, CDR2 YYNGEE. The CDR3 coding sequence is TGTGCCAGCAGCGCGAGTAGGTATGAGCAGTTCTTC. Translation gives CASSASRYEQFF.

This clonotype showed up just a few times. CDR3 sequence reads: CASSTRDSRKAETQYF. The CDR3, as DNA: TGCGCCAGCAGCACCAGGGACAGCAGAAAAGCGGAGACCCAGTACTTC. V and J are TRBV5-1 and TRBJ2-5; TRBD1 matches 7 bases. V lost 4 bases and J lost 5; bases outside the gene matches: 14. This CDR3 contains 16 residues. Per the germline V gene, CDR1 is SGHRS and CDR2 is YFSETQ.

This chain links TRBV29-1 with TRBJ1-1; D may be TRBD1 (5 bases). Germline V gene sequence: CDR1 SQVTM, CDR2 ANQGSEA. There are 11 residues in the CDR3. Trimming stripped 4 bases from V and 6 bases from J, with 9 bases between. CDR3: CSVGQGSEAFF. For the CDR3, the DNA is TGCAGCGTTGGCCAGGGATCTGAAGCTTTCTTT.

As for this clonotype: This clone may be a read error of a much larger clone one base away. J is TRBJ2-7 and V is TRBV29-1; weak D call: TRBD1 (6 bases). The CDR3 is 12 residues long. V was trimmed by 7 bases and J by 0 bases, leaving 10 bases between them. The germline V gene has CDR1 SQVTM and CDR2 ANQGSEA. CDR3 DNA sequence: TGCAGCGCACCGACAGGCTCCTACGAGCAGTACTTC. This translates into CSAPTGSYEQYF.

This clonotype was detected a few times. As DNA, the CDR3 is TGCGCCAGCAGCCAGCCGGGACAAAAGTTGACCTACGAGCAGTACTTC. Protein: CASSQPGQKLTYEQYF. The chain employs TRBV4-1 and TRBJ2-7, with D possibly TRBD1 on 6 matching bases. CDR3 size: 16 residues. V was trimmed by 3 bases and J by 2 bases, leaving 17 bases between them. The germline gives CDR1 MGHRA, CDR2 YSYEKL.

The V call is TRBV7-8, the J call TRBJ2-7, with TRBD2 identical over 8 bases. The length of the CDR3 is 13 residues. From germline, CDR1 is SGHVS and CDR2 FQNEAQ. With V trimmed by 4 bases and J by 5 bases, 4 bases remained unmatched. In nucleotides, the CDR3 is TGTGCCAGCAGCTGGACTAGCTTCGACGAGCAGTACTTC. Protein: CASSWTSFDEQYF.